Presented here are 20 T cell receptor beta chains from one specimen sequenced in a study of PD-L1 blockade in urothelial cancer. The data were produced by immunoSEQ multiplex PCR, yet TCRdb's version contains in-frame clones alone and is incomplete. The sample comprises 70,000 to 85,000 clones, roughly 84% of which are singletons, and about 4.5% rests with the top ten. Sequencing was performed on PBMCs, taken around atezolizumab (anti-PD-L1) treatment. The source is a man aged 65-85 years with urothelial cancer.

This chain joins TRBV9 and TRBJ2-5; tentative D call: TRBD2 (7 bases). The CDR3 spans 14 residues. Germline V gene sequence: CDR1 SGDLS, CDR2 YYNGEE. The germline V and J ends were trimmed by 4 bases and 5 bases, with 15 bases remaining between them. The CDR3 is CASSFMEGGETQYF. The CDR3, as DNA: TGTGCCAGCAGCTTCATGGAGGGGGGGGAGACCCAGTACTTC.

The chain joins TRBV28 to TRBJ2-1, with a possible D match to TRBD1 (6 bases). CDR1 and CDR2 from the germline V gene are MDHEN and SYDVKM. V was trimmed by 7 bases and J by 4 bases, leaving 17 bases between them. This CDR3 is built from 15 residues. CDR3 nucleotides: TGTGCCAGCACCCCCGGACAGAACCCTTACAATGAGCAGTTCTTC. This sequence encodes CASTPGQNPYNEQFF.

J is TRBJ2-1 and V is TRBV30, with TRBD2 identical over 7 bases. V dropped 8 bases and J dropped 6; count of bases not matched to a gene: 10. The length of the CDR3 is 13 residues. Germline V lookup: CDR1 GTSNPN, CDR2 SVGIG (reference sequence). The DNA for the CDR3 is TGTGCCCTTAGGGTAGCGGGCGTCAATGAGCAGTTCTTC. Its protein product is CALRVAGVNEQFF.

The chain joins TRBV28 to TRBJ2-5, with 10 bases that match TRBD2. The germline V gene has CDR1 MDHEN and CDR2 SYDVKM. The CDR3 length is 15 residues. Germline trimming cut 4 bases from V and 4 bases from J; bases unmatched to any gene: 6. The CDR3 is CASSSGLALTETQYF. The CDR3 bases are TGTGCCAGCAGTTCGGGACTAGCGCTTACAGAGACCCAGTACTTC.

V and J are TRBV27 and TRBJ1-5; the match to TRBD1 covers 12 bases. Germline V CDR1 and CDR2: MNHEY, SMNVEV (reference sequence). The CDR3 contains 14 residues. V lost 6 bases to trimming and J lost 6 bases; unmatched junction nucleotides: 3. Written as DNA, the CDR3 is TGTGCCAGCAGGGGGACAGGGGGCCTTCAGCCCCAGCATTTT. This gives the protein CASRGTGGLQPQHF.

The CDR3 reads CASSLDSGTQEKLFF. CDR3 nucleotide sequence: TGTGCCAGCAGCTTAGACTCGGGGACACAGGAAAAACTGTTTTTT. J is TRBJ1-4 and V is TRBV7-2; D is possibly TRBD1 (6 bases). Looked up from germline, CDR1 is SGHTA and CDR2 is FQGNSA. This CDR3 spans 15 amino acids. V shed 1 base and J shed 8 bases, with 14 bases lying between them.

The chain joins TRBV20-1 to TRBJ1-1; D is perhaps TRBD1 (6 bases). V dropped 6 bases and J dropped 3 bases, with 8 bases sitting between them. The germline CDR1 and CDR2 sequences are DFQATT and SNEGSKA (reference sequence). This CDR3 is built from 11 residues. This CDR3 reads CSATGYTEAFF. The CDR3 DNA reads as TGCAGTGCCACAGGGTACACTGAAGCTTTCTTT.

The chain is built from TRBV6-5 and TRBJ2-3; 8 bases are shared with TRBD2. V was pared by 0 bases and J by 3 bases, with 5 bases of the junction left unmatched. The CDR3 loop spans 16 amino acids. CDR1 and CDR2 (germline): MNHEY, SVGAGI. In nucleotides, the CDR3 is TGTGCCAGCAGTTACTCGAAATTAGCGGGAACAGATACGCAGTATTTT. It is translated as CASSYSKLAGTDTQYF.

The CDR3 spells CATSRDAPGQRLGGSYEQFF. CDR3 coding DNA: TGTGCCACCAGCAGAGATGCGCCAGGGCAAAGGCTCGGCGGGAGCTATGAGCAGTTCTTC. The chain uses TRBV15 and TRBJ2-1, with 7 nucleotides matching TRBD2. The CDR3 consists of 20 residues. Germline V gives CDR1 LNHNV, CDR2 YYDKDF (reference sequence). V was clipped by 0 bases and J by 8 bases; unmatched bases: 22.

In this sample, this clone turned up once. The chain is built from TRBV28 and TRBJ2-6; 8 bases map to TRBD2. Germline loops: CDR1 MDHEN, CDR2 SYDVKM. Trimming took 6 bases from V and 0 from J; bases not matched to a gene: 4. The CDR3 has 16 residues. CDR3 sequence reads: CASSLAGSSGANVLTF. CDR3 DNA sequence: TGTGCCAGCAGCTTAGCGGGGTCCTCTGGGGCCAACGTCCTGACTTTC.

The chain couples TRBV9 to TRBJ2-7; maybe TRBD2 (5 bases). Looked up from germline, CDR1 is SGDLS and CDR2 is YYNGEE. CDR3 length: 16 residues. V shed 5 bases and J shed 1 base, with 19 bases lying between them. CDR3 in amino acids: CASSSTGVAASYEQYF. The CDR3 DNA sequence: TGTGCCAGCAGTTCTACCGGGGTTGCGGCTTCCTACGAGCAGTACTTC.

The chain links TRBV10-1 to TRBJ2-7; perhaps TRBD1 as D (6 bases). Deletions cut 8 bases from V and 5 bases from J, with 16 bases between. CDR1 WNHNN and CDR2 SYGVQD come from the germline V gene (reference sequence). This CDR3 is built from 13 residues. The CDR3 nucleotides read TGCGCCAGCTCACGGGCCAGGGGCGACGAGCAGTACTTC. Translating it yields CASSRARGDEQYF.

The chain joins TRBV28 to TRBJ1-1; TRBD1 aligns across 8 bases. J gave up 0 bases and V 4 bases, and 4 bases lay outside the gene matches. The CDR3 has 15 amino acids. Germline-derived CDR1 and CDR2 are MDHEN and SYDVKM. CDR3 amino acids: CASSSGQGLNTEAFF. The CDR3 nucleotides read TGTGCCAGCAGTTCAGGACAGGGCCTGAACACTGAAGCTTTCTTT. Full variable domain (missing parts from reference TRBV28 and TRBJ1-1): DVKVTQSSRYLVKRTGEKVFLECVQDMDHENMFWYRQDPGLGLRLIYFSYDVKMKEKGDIPEGYSVSREKKERFSLILESASTNQTSMYLCASSSGQGLNTEAFFGQGTRLTVV.

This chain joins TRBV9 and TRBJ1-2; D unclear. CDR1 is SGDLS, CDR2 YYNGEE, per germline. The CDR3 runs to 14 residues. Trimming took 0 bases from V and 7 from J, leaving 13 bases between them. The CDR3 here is CASSVDVLRAGYTF. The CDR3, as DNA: TGTGCCAGCAGCGTAGACGTTTTGAGGGCTGGCTACACCTTC.

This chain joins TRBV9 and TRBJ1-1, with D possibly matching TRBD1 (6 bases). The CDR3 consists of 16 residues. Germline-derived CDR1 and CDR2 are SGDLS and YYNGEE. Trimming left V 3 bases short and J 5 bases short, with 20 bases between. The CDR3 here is CASSAYPGAGGTEAFF. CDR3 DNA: TGTGCCAGCAGCGCCTACCCAGGGGCCGGTGGGACTGAAGCTTTCTTT. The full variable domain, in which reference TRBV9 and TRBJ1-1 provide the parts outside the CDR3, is DSGVTQTPKHLITATGQRVTLRCSPRSGDLSVYWYQQSLDQGLQFLIQYYNGEERAKGNILERFSAQQFPDLHSELNLSSLELGDSALYFCASSAYPGAGGTEAFFGQGTRLTVV.

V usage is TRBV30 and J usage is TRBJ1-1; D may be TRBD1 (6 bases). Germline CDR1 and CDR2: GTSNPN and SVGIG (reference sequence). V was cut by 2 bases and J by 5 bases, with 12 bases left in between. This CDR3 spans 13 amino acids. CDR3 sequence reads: CAWSRGGWTEAFF. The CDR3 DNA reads TGTGCCTGGAGTCGCGGGGGCTGGACTGAAGCTTTCTTT.

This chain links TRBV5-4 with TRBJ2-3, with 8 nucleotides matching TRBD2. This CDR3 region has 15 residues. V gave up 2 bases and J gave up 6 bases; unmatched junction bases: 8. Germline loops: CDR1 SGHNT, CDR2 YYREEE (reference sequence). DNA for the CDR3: TGTGCCAGCAGCTTTGGAGCGGGAGTGGGGGATACGCAGTATTTT. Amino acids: CASSFGAGVGDTQYF. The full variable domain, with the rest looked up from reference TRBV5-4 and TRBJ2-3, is ETGVTQSPTHLIKTRGQQVTLRCSSQSGHNTVSWYQQALGQGPQFIFQYYREEENGRGNFPPRFSGLQFPNYSSELNVNALELDDSALYLCASSFGAGVGDTQYFGPGTRLTVL.

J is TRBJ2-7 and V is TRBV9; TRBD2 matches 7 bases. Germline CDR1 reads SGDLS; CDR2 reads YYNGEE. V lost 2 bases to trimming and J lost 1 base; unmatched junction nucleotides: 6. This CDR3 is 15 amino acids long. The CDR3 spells CASSVAGEGSYEQYF. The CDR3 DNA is TGTGCCAGCAGCGTGGCGGGAGAAGGGTCCTACGAGCAGTACTTC. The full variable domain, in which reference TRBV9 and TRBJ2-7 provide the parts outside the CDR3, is DSGVTQTPKHLITATGQRVTLRCSPRSGDLSVYWYQQSLDQGLQFLIQYYNGEERAKGNILERFSAQQFPDLHSELNLSSLELGDSALYFCASSVAGEGSYEQYFGPGTRLTVT.

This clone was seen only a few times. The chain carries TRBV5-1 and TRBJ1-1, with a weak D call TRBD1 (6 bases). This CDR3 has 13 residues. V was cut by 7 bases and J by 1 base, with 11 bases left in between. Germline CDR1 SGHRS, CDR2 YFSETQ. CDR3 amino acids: CASHRDTNTEAFF. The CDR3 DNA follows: TGCGCCAGCCACCGGGACACGAACACTGAAGCTTTCTTT.

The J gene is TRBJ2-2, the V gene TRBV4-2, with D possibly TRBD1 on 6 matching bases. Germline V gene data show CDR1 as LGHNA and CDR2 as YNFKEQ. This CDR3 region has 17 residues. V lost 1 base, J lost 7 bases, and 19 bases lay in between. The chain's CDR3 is CASSQVAGSGGHGELFF. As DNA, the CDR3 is TGTGCCAGCAGCCAAGTGGCAGGGAGTGGGGGCCACGGGGAGCTGTTTTTT.